This T cell receptor (beta chain) appears in the sequencing data of a study of blood T cells in healthy people across ages. Whole-study findings and limits: With naive T cell percentage, TCR beta diversity showed a strong correlation. TCR beta diversity per million T cells fell roughly linearly with age. Compared with aged donors, long-lived donors showed fewer expanded clones, suggesting selection.

To note about this clonotype: Its target is not known.

V lost 4 bases to trimming and J lost 2 bases, with 11 bases between them. The CDR3 is 14 residues long. The V gene's germline CDR1 is DFQATT and CDR2 SNEGSKA (reference sequence). A sample-barcoded 5' primer and a J-beta primer mix were used in a second PCR of roughly 7 to 11 cycles. Individual samples furnished no less than 3 million CDR3-containing paired-end reads apiece. TCRdb reanalysed the 5' RACE reads using MiXCR and keeps one entry per CDR3 protein. This table holds 750,000 to 1,000,000 distinct CDR3 sequences, about 28% found once. These data were also reused for a study on T cells of mothers and their children.

V gene TRBV20-1 combines with J gene TRBJ1-4; D remains unclear. The clonotype was recovered from a woman between 40 and 50 years old in good health. Sequencing used blood. The CDR3 coding sequence is TGCAGTGCTATCATGACGGATACTAATGAAAAACTGTTTTTT. Translated, it gives CSAIMTDTNEKLFF.